The 31 T cell receptor beta chains presented below share a single source sample, sequenced in a study of blood T cells in healthy people across ages. A sample-barcoded 5' primer and a J-beta primer mix were used in a second PCR of about 7 to 11 cycles. One entry per CDR3 protein, called by TCRdb with MiXCR from the 5' RACE reads. The table lists about 1.1 million distinct CDR3 sequences, more than 30% of them singletons. Sequencing was performed on blood. These receptors were collected from a man younger than 30 in good health.

V usage is TRBV2 and J usage is TRBJ2-5, with TRBD2 matching 8 bases. V shed 5 bases and J 1 base; nucleotides not matched to a gene: 6. The CDR3 has 15 amino acids. Germline values: CDR1 SNHLY, CDR2 FYNNEI. This CDR3 is CASSPVSGIQETQYF. The CDR3 nucleotides read TGTGCCAGCAGTCCGGTTAGCGGGATCCAAGAGACCCAGTACTTC.

This chain joins TRBV5-1 and TRBJ2-7, with D uncertain. V shed 2 bases and J shed 3 bases, with 21 bases lying between them. Germline CDR1 SGHRS, CDR2 YFSETQ. The CDR3 runs to 17 residues. The CDR3 sequence: CASSFSEGSWVDYEQYF. CDR3 bases: TGCGCCAGCAGCTTTTCAGAAGGCTCCTGGGTGGACTACGAGCAGTACTTC.

The J gene is TRBJ2-1, the V gene TRBV5-1; D is possibly TRBD2 (6 bases). The V gene lost 2 bases and the J gene lost 1 base, with 13 bases spanning the gap. CDR3 length: 16 amino acids. Germline values: CDR1 SGHRS, CDR2 YFSETQ. The CDR3 loop reads CASSFGGSRSYNEQFF. In DNA form, the CDR3 reads TGCGCCAGCAGCTTCGGAGGGTCGAGATCCTACAATGAGCAGTTCTTC.

The J gene is TRBJ1-1, the V gene TRBV24-1, with 10 bases lining up with TRBD1. The trim removed 5 bases at V and 9 bases at J, leaving 8 bases unmatched. In germline, CDR1 is KGHDR, CDR2 SFDVKD. The length of the CDR3 is 14 residues. CDR3 in amino acids: CATSGPGTGVKAFF. The CDR3, as DNA: TGTGCCACCAGTGGCCCCGGGACAGGGGTGAAAGCTTTCTTT.

The chain recombines TRBV7-2 with TRBJ2-1; TRBD2 might be the D (5 bases). This CDR3 comprises 13 residues. V lost 5 bases and J lost 9, with 14 bases in between. Germline V CDR1 and CDR2: SGHTA, FQGNSA. Here the CDR3 reads CASSTLLRGEQFF. DNA of the CDR3: TGTGCCAGCAGCACCTTACTTCGGGGTGAGCAGTTCTTC.

The chain employs TRBV20-1 and TRBJ2-3; the match to TRBD1 covers 7 bases. The CDR3 loop spans 14 amino acids. Germline CDR1 and CDR2: DFQATT and SNEGSKA (reference sequence). V dropped 5 bases and J dropped 7; count of bases not matched to a gene: 12. The CDR3 DNA reads as TGCAGTGCTTTATCGGACAGGCTAGGAAATACGCAGTATTTT. Translation: CSALSDRLGNTQYF.

The chain combines TRBV6-2 or TRBV6-3 with TRBJ1-1, with 8 bases matching TRBD1. The J segment lost 1 base and the V segment lost 2 bases, leaving 9 bases of the junction unmatched. Germline loops: CDR1 MNHEY, CDR2 SVGEGT. The CDR3 covers 17 residues. The CDR3 DNA sequence: TGTGCCAGCAGTTACGCAACAGGGGGGTTCGGGAACACTGAAGCTTTCTTT. Translated: CASSYATGGFGNTEAFF.

This clonotype has just a few counts. The chain has TRBV3-1 and TRBJ2-7; D remains unclear. From germline, CDR1 is LGHDT and CDR2 YNNKEL (reference sequence). V was shortened by 1 base and J by 0 bases, with 10 bases between the two germline ends. There are 15 residues in the CDR3. The CDR3 loop reads CASSQGLVSSYEQYF. For the CDR3, the DNA is TGTGCCAGCAGCCAAGGGCTTGTGAGCTCCTACGAGCAGTACTTC.

The rearrangement links TRBV6-4 to TRBJ2-7; maybe TRBD1 (6 bases). CDR1 is MRHNA, CDR2 SNTAGT, per germline. This CDR3 has 15 residues. V lost 0 bases, J lost 4 bases, and 13 bases lay in between. The chain's CDR3 is CASSDSDRDPYEQYF. DNA of the CDR3: TGTGCCAGCAGTGACTCGGACAGAGATCCTTACGAGCAGTACTTC.

The gene calls are TRBV5-1 and TRBJ2-1; 9 bases line up with TRBD2. The CDR3 has 15 residues. From germline, CDR1 is SGHRS and CDR2 YFSETQ. V dropped 3 bases and J dropped 5; count of bases not matched to a gene: 6. In nucleotides, the CDR3 is TGCGCCAGCAGCTGGGCGGGGGGGAGCAACAATGAGCAGTTCTTC. Protein product: CASSWAGGSNNEQFF. The whole variable domain, remainder taken from reference TRBV5-1 and TRBJ2-1, is KAGVTQTPRYLIKTRGQQVTLSCSPISGHRSVSWYQQTPGQGLQFLFEYFSETQRNKGNFPGRFSGRQFSNSRSEMNVSTLELGDSALYLCASSWAGGSNNEQFFGPGTRLTVL.

J is TRBJ2-1 and V is TRBV9; TRBD2 aligns across 9 bases. Germline trimming cut 1 base from V and 6 bases from J; bases unmatched to any gene: 11. The CDR3 length is 17 residues. Germline V gene lookup returns CDR1 SGDLS and CDR2 YYNGEE. CDR3 nucleotides: TGTGCCAGCAGCGTACGCCCTATGAGCGGGGGGTCCAATGAGCAGTTCTTC. Translation gives CASSVRPMSGGSNEQFF. Full variable domain (rest looked up from reference TRBV9 and TRBJ2-1): DSGVTQTPKHLITATGQRVTLRCSPRSGDLSVYWYQQSLDQGLQFLIQYYNGEERAKGNILERFSAQQFPDLHSELNLSSLELGDSALYFCASSVRPMSGGSNEQFFGPGTRLTVL.

This clonotype was seen only a few times. The V and J genes are TRBV9 and TRBJ2-1; no clear D. Trimming removed 0 bases at V and 9 bases at J, with 19 bases between. Germline V gene lookup returns CDR1 SGDLS and CDR2 YYNGEE. The CDR3 covers 16 residues. The CDR3 loop is CASSVDGRPEMGEQFF. The CDR3 DNA reads as TGTGCCAGCAGCGTAGATGGCCGACCGGAAATGGGTGAGCAGTTCTTC.

This clonotype showed up just once. The J gene is TRBJ1-1, the V gene TRBV7-9; TRBD1 aligns across 8 bases. J was trimmed by 3 bases and V by 5 bases; bases with no gene match: 5. The CDR3 consists of 14 residues. Germline V lookup: CDR1 SEHNR, CDR2 FQNEAQ (reference sequence). The CDR3 region has the DNA TGTGCCAGCAGCGCTGACAGGGGCGACACTGAAGCTTTCTTT. Protein: CASSADRGDTEAFF.

The chain links TRBV10-3 to TRBJ2-5, with TRBD1 as a possible D gene (5 bases). CDR3 length: 13 residues. Per germline, CDR1 ENHRY and CDR2 SYGVKD. V lost 7 bases, J lost 11 bases, and 20 bases lay in between. The CDR3 nucleotides are TGTGCCATCAAAGACAGCCGTGGGAATGAGCAGTACTTC. It yields the protein CAIKDSRGNEQYF.

V is TRBV28 and J is TRBJ2-3, with 9 bases identical to TRBD1. Germline V CDR1 and CDR2: MDHEN, SYDVKM. V gave up 5 bases and J gave up 1 base; unmatched junction bases: 7. The CDR3 length is 16 residues. The CDR3 sequence is CASSPQRDRGTDTQYF. The CDR3 DNA sequence: TGTGCCAGCAGTCCCCAGAGGGACAGGGGCACAGATACGCAGTATTTT. The full variable domain, its missing parts supplied by reference TRBV28 and TRBJ2-3, is DVKVTQSSRYLVKRTGEKVFLECVQDMDHENMFWYRQDPGLGLRLIYFSYDVKMKEKGDIPEGYSVSREKKERFSLILESASTNQTSMYLCASSPQRDRGTDTQYFGPGTRLTVL.

The chain combines TRBV28 with TRBJ2-3; the D is unclear. Germline CDR1 MDHEN, CDR2 SYDVKM. The CDR3 runs to 14 residues. Trimming left V 2 bases short and J 4 bases short, with 10 bases between. CDR3 protein: CASSLIVRADTQYF. The CDR3 nucleotides read TGTGCCAGCAGTTTAATTGTACGGGCAGATACGCAGTATTTT.

This clonotype was recorded a few times. The chain is built from TRBV6-1 and TRBJ1-2; D not certain. Germline V gene sequence: CDR1 MNHNS, CDR2 SASEGT. The CDR3 is 15 amino acids. Trimming shortened V by 7 bases and J by 3 bases, and 18 bases separated the two germline ends. The CDR3: CASNEDPLAYYGYTF. The CDR3 DNA is TGTGCCAGCAATGAGGACCCTCTCGCCTACTATGGCTACACCTTC.

This clonotype was seen a handful of times. The chain carries TRBV6-2 or TRBV6-3 and TRBJ2-1; D might be TRBD1 (5 bases). V gave up 6 bases and J gave up 8 bases, with 17 bases separating them. Germline V gene data show CDR1 as MNHEY and CDR2 as SVGEGT. CDR3 length: 14 residues. This chain's CDR3 is CASSLLHRGYEQFF. The CDR3 bases are TGTGCCAGCAGCTTACTTCATAGGGGTTATGAGCAGTTCTTC.

The chain joins TRBV6-1 to TRBJ2-3; D gene unclear. This CDR3 has 15 residues. Germline values: CDR1 MNHNS, CDR2 SASEGT. V lost 2 bases and J lost 6, with 15 bases in between. CDR3 bases: TGTGCCAGCAGTGAACTTCCGGCGGCCAGGGATACGCAGTATTTT. It translates to CASSELPAARDTQYF.

In this sample, this clonotype turned up a few times. The chain uses TRBV27 and TRBJ1-2; 8 bases agree with TRBD1. CDR1 is MNHEY and CDR2 is SMNVEV in the germline V gene (reference sequence). The CDR3 has 14 residues. Trimming cost V 3 bases and J 8 bases; bases outside gene matches: 8. CDR3 sequence: CASSLPGQVGGYTF. Written as DNA, the CDR3 is TGTGCCAGCAGTTTGCCGGGACAGGTGGGCGGCTACACCTTC.

This clonotype was found a few times. The rearrangement uses TRBV20-1 and TRBJ2-1, with D perhaps TRBD1 or TRBD2 (5 bases each). Trimming took off 5 bases at V and 0 bases at J, with 23 bases between the two ends. Germline V lookup: CDR1 DFQATT, CDR2 SNEGSKA (reference sequence). This CDR3 has 18 residues. The CDR3 protein is CSADNFGTRPLSYNEQFF. In nucleotides, the CDR3 is TGCAGTGCTGATAACTTCGGGACCCGTCCCCTCTCCTACAATGAGCAGTTCTTC.

The sample holds a few counts of this clonotype. The genes are TRBV5-1 and TRBJ2-6; a weak D match, TRBD1 (5 bases). Trimming took off 4 bases at V and 4 bases at J, with 15 bases between the two ends. The CDR3 totals 16 residues. Germline CDR1 is SGHRS and CDR2 is YFSETQ. The CDR3 bases are TGCGCCAGCAGCCAATTAACAGGAACCGGGGCCAACGTCCTGACTTTC. Its protein is CASSQLTGTGANVLTF. The full variable domain, completed using reference TRBV5-1 and TRBJ2-6, is KAGVTQTPRYLIKTRGQQVTLSCSPISGHRSVSWYQQTPGQGLQFLFEYFSETQRNKGNFPGRFSGRQFSNSRSEMNVSTLELGDSALYLCASSQLTGTGANVLTFGAGSRLTVL.

The V gene is TRBV12-3 or TRBV12-4, the J gene TRBJ2-3, with D possibly being TRBD2 (7 bases). The CDR3 runs to 20 residues. V lost 5 bases and J 2 bases, leaving 29 bases between the germline ends. CDR3 in amino acids: CASSPPRRASAGANTDTQYF. In nucleotides, the CDR3 is TGTGCCAGCAGTCCACCCCGGCGCGCTTCGGCGGGGGCCAACACAGATACGCAGTATTTT.

This clonotype has just a few counts. This chain joins TRBV27 and TRBJ2-3; D not certain. Germline CDR1 is MNHEY and CDR2 is SMNVEV (reference sequence). The CDR3 is 16 amino acids. Trimming took 5 bases from V and 4 from J, leaving 19 bases between them. The CDR3 DNA follows: TGTGCCAGCAGTCCCTTCCCAAGAGGAAGGGCAGATACGCAGTATTTT. It encodes CASSPFPRGRADTQYF.

The chain links TRBV28 to TRBJ2-4; D is undetermined. CDR3 size: 14 residues. Germline V gene lookup returns CDR1 MDHEN and CDR2 SYDVKM. V was shortened by 6 bases and J by 13 bases, with 22 bases between the two germline ends. In DNA, the CDR3 is TGTGCCAGCAGGTTGGGCGAGAATCCCTACGGGCAGTACTTC. Translation: CASRLGENPYGQYF.

The chain recombines TRBV5-1 with TRBJ2-1; either TRBD1 or TRBD2 may supply D (7 bases each). The CDR3 extends over 16 amino acids. In germline, CDR1 is SGHRS, CDR2 YFSETQ. V lost 4 bases to trimming and J lost 1 base, with 15 bases between them. CDR3 DNA sequence: TGCGCCAGCAGCCGGAACAGGGGAGGGTCCTACAATGAGCAGTTCTTC. It is translated as CASSRNRGGSYNEQFF. The full variable domain, in which reference TRBV5-1 and TRBJ2-1 provide the parts outside the CDR3, is KAGVTQTPRYLIKTRGQQVTLSCSPISGHRSVSWYQQTPGQGLQFLFEYFSETQRNKGNFPGRFSGRQFSNSRSEMNVSTLELGDSALYLCASSRNRGGSYNEQFFGPGTRLTVL.

The genes are TRBV12-3 or TRBV12-4 and TRBJ1-6; D gene ambiguous. The CDR3 is 15 residues long. V lost 2 bases and J 6 bases, leaving 11 bases between the germline ends. DNA of the CDR3: TGTGCCAGCAGTTTAATAAGCGGGGTTAATTCACCCCTCCACTTT. This encodes CASSLISGVNSPLHF.

Regarding this clonotype: Its ends do not fully match the called genes, so a read error is possible. The chain combines TRBV6-6 with TRBJ1-4, with TRBD1 matching 7 bases. Per germline, CDR1 MNHNY and CDR2 SVGAGI (reference sequence). This CDR3 is 14 amino acids long. The CDR3 coding sequence is TGTGCCAGCAGTTACGGGACAGCTAATGCAAAACTGTTTTTT. Translation gives CASSYGTANAKLFF.

Note on this clonotype: A junction end diverges from the germline sequence, so it may reflect a read error. The V call is TRBV5-1, the J call TRBJ1-4; the match to TRBD1 covers 9 bases. This CDR3 has 14 residues. Looked up from germline, CDR1 is SGHRS and CDR2 is YFSETQ. CDR3 sequence (DNA): TGCACCAGCAGCGTGGGACAGGGTGGCGAAAAACTGTTTTTT. It specifies CTSSVGQGGEKLFF. The whole variable domain, filled in from reference TRBV5-1 and TRBJ1-4, reads KAGVTQTPRYLIKTRGQQVTLSCSPISGHRSVSWYQQTPGQGLQFLFEYFSETQRNKGNFPGRFSGRQFSNSRSEMNVSTLELGDSALYLCTSSVGQGGEKLFFGSGTQLSVL.

The sample holds a few counts of this clonotype. This chain uses TRBV3-1 with TRBJ1-5, with D possibly TRBD1 on 5 matching bases. The CDR3 totals 15 residues. The V end lost 1 base, the J end lost 5 bases, and 12 bases lay between the germline ends. The germline gives CDR1 LGHDT, CDR2 YNNKEL (reference sequence). The CDR3 bases are TGTGCCAGCAGCCAAGGAGGGGACCTCGATCAGCCCCAGCATTTT. Translated, it gives CASSQGGDLDQPQHF.

The sample holds a few counts of this clonotype. This rearrangement joins TRBV4-3 to TRBJ2-3; TRBD1 agrees at 9 bases. The J segment lost 2 bases and the V segment lost 0 bases, leaving 3 bases of the junction unmatched. This CDR3 spans 16 amino acids. Germline V CDR1 and CDR2: LGHNA, YSLEER. In DNA, the CDR3 is TGCGCCAGCAGCCAAGATGGGACAGGGTCCACAGATACGCAGTATTTT. Translating it yields CASSQDGTGSTDTQYF.